The 10 T cell receptor beta chains reported below all come from one sample, sequenced in a study of multiple sclerosis patients with progressive multifocal leukoencephalopathy. As for time point: time of PML onset. TCRdb's copy holds only in-frame clones and misses some; the assay was immunoSEQ multiplex PCR. The sample lists tens of thousands of clones, 75% to 90% seen once, with 9.5% to 15% in the top ten. Sequences were derived from PBMCs, sampled from a patient treated with natalizumab. These TCRs come from a woman aged 25 to 39 with progressive multifocal leukoencephalopathy.

With respect to this clone: A junction boundary mismatches the germline segment, possibly from a read error. The chain has TRBV5-4 and TRBJ2-5, with 10 bases fitting TRBD2. This CDR3 has 16 residues. Germline V gene lookup returns CDR1 SGHNT and CDR2 YYREEE (reference sequence). The CDR3 region is CASRLGSGGTQETQYF. The CDR3 DNA follows: TGTGCCAGCAGGTTGGGTAGCGGGGGGACCCAAGAGACCCAGTACTTC.

The CDR3 is CASSTEEGQRNEKLFF. The CDR3 bases are TGCGCCAGCAGCACAGAAGAGGGACAGAGGAACGAAAAACTGTTTTTT. V usage is TRBV4-1 and J usage is TRBJ1-4; 7 bases align to TRBD1. The germline gives CDR1 MGHRA, CDR2 YSYEKL. V shed 5 bases, J shed 8 bases, and the junction held 14 bases outside the gene matches. The CDR3 loop spans 16 amino acids.

The J gene is TRBJ2-7, the V gene TRBV7-9; unclear D gene. Looked up from germline, CDR1 is SEHNR and CDR2 is FQNEAQ (reference sequence). The CDR3 extends over 14 amino acids. V was shortened by 5 bases and J by 5 bases, with 16 bases between the two germline ends. This chain's CDR3 is CASSHSGQLDEQYF. CDR3 nucleotide sequence: TGTGCCAGCAGCCACTCCGGGCAGTTGGACGAGCAGTACTTC.

The V gene is TRBV5-6, the J gene TRBJ1-1; D not certain. This CDR3 region has 13 residues. Germline V gene sequence: CDR1 SGHDT, CDR2 YYEEEE. Trimming took 1 base from V and 3 from J, leaving 7 bases between them. The CDR3 region has the DNA TGTGCCAGCAGCTTGTGGTCGCACACTGAAGCTTTCTTT. It codes for CASSLWSHTEAFF.

This chain connects TRBV5-5 to TRBJ2-1; 7 nucleotides agree with TRBD2. CDR1 and CDR2 from the germline V gene are SGHKS and YYEKEE (reference sequence). Trimming at V came to 7 bases and at J to 6 bases, leaving 10 bases not matched to a gene. The CDR3 contains 14 residues. The CDR3 loop reads CASSERGGGNEQFF. For the CDR3, the DNA is TGTGCCAGCTCTGAGCGGGGTGGGGGCAATGAGCAGTTCTTC.

V and J are TRBV29-1 and TRBJ2-1; 8 bases match TRBD1. CDR1 is SQVTM, CDR2 ANQGSEA, per germline. J lost 10 bases, V lost 1 base, and 6 bases had no gene match. There are 13 residues in the CDR3. The CDR3 region has the DNA TGCAGCGTTGAAGCCAGGGGGCAAGGGGAGCAGTTCTTC. Translated, it gives CSVEARGQGEQFF.

This chain joins TRBV2 and TRBJ1-6; D remains unclear. The germline V gene has CDR1 SNHLY and CDR2 FYNNEI. V lost 3 bases to trimming and J lost 7 bases, with 10 bases between them. This CDR3 contains 14 residues. This CDR3 reads CASSDKGRNSPLHF. CDR3 in DNA: TGTGCCAGCAGTGATAAGGGTCGGAATTCACCCCTCCACTTT.

The gene calls are TRBV11-2 and TRBJ2-1, with D perhaps TRBD1 (5 bases). This CDR3 region has 15 residues. Germline V gene sequence: CDR1 SGHAT, CDR2 FQNNGV. V lost 2 bases, J lost 2 bases, and 10 bases lay in between. The CDR3 sequence is CASSLPGSAYNEQFF. The CDR3 nucleotides are TGTGCCAGCAGCTTACCAGGGTCGGCCTACAATGAGCAGTTCTTC.

The rearrangement links TRBV30 to TRBJ1-5; D is undetermined. The CDR3 totals 12 residues. The germline V and J ends were trimmed by 5 bases and 4 bases, with 9 bases remaining between them. CDR1 is GTSNPN and CDR2 is SVGIG in the germline V gene (reference sequence). The CDR3 sequence: CAWGAGNQPQHF. The DNA of the CDR3 is TGTGCCTGGGGCGCGGGTAATCAGCCCCAGCATTTT.

The J gene is TRBJ2-7, the V gene TRBV6-1, with 7 bases matching TRBD2. CDR1 and CDR2 (germline): MNHNS, SASEGT. The CDR3 runs to 14 residues. V was clipped by 1 base and J by 5 bases; unmatched bases: 5. The CDR3 nucleotides are TGTGCCAGCAGTGAAGAGGGAGGGTTCCACGAGCAGTACTTC. Its translation: CASSEEGGFHEQYF.